Described below is a single T cell receptor beta chain sequence and its context. This sample is part of a study of response to subunit inactivated influenza vaccine. TCRdb recomputed calls from the RT-PCR reads with MiXCR, one row per CDR3 protein. The sample yields 800,000 or so distinct CDR3 sequences, around 21% seen once. J gave up 5 bases and V 4 bases, and 17 bases lay outside the gene matches. CDR1 and CDR2 from the germline V gene are LGHDT and YNNKEL (reference sequence). This CDR3 contains 18 residues. The sample in question was PBMCs from blood, obtained 5 days after vaccination. This clonotype was obtained from a middle-aged man who received an inactivated influenza vaccine. V is TRBV3-1 and J is TRBJ2-5, with 9 bases fitting TRBD2. The DNA of the CDR3 is TGTGCCAGCAGCCTTTATCGCGGGAGGGCCGAAGGAATGGAGACCCAGTACTTC. Its translation is CASSLYRGRAEGMETQYF.